The 2 T cell receptor beta chains in this list originate from one sample, sequenced in a study of Ad26.COV2.S vaccination and SARS-CoV-2 variants. Treatment given: some 20 received Ad26.COV2.S at low or high dose, single or two shots; roughly five received placebo; per-sample allocation not given. Collection of samples fell on day 63 after the first vaccine or placebo injection. Sequencing was performed with immunoSEQ multiplex PCR; in TCRdb, only in-frame clones are kept and a portion is missing. Among almost 400,000 clones listed, around 91% were seen once. Here the sequenced sample was peripheral blood, taken in a trial of Ad26.COV2.S vaccine versus placebo. All receptors come from a person between 18 and 65 years old who received the Ad26.COV2.S COVID-19 vaccine or a placebo.

This clone occurred a few times. The chain is built from TRBV2 and TRBJ2-7; D remains unclear. The CDR3 loop spans 12 amino acids. Trimming took 5 bases from V and 2 from J, leaving 7 bases between them. Germline CDR1 is SNHLY and CDR2 is FYNNEI. Written as DNA, the CDR3 is TGTGCCAGCAGTCCTCAAACCTACGAGCAGTACTTC. Its protein is CASSPQTYEQYF.

The V gene is TRBV27, the J gene TRBJ2-1; D call uncertain. The germline V gene has CDR1 MNHEY and CDR2 SMNVEV (reference sequence). The CDR3 is 15 amino acids. Trimming pared 2 bases from V and 0 bases from J, leaving 8 bases between. The CDR3 bases are TGTGCCAGCAGTTTAGCCAGCACCTCCTACAATGAGCAGTTCTTC. The encoded protein is CASSLASTSYNEQFF.